The clone carrying this TCR beta chain was recorded many times. No antigen is known for it. The CDR3 totals 16 residues. Germline CDR1 reads SGHKS; CDR2 reads YYEKEE (reference sequence). With V trimmed by 4 bases and J by 11 bases, 11 bases remained unmatched. The investigators amplified TCR beta CDR3 regions from RNA transcripts. A first-round RT-PCR of the TCR CDR3 used the HTBI primer set. TCRdb re-called the multiplex PCR reads through MiXCR, storing one row per CDR3 protein. The sample consists of 350,000 to 400,000 distinct CDR3 sequences, around 13% of them appearing once. This sample stems from a study of T cells in Graves' hyperthyroidism and ophthalmopathy. Study-level points and caveats: The model foresaw ophthalmopathy a median roughly 6.5 months prior to onset. Most clonotypes expanded in the thyroid (above 0.001) were also present in blood.

Patients between 18 and 65 years old had hyperthyroidism, newly diagnosed and lasting under 2 months. Extraction of PBMCs used 9 to 10 ml of fresh peripheral blood. The specimen sequenced was blood. J is TRBJ2-1 and V is TRBV5-5; TRBD2 matches 14 bases. This TCR was recovered from a woman aged 60-75 years with Graves' hyperthyroidism. CDR3 DNA: TGTGCCAGCAGCCTTGGGACTAGCGGGAGTAGGAGTAAGCAGTTCTTC. Translating gives CASSLGTSGSRSKQFF.